The sequence of this T cell receptor beta chain was determined in a study of T cell responses to AZD1222 COVID-19 vaccine. Whole-study results and caveats: Repertoire sampling happened only post peak T cell response. Following two doses of AZD1222, Spike-specific TCR breadth and depth rose.

To note about this clone: Its matching antigen is unknown.

The CDR3 totals 17 residues. Germline V CDR1 and CDR2: MGHRA, YSYEKL. V trimming: 2 bases; J trimming: 4 bases; junction bases outside the gene matches: 10. Profiling relied on immunoSEQ multiplex PCR, and the TCRdb table lists in-frame clones only, not all of them. The sample lists 160,000 or so clones, under 95% occurring once. Pooled together were second doses at about 4 or about 12 weeks. This chain joins TRBV4-1 and TRBJ1-2; 10 bases align to TRBD1. This sequence was found in an adult who received the AZD1222 COVID-19 vaccine. The sequenced sample was peripheral blood, obtained 28 days after the second AZD1222 dose. The DNA of the CDR3 is TGCGCCAGCAGCCAACGACAGGGGGCTGGAGGACTCTATGGCTACACCTTC. It translates to CASSQRQGAGGLYGYTF.